These 7 T cell receptor beta chains share one sample of origin, sequenced in a study of blood T cell repertoires in COVID-19. Clones were sequenced by immunoSEQ multiplex PCR, and TCRdb holds only the in-frame ones, with some missing. The table records fewer than 85,000 clones, less than 75% of them present only once. Sequences were obtained from peripheral blood. These TCRs come from a man between 60 and 70 years old with acute or convalescent COVID-19.

J is TRBJ2-7 and V is TRBV6-1; 7 bases line up with TRBD1. Trimming at V came to 3 bases and at J to 5 bases, leaving 7 bases not matched to a gene. Germline V gene data show CDR1 as MNHNS and CDR2 as SASEGT. This CDR3 spans 14 amino acids. CDR3 region: CASSDRQGRNEQYF. The CDR3 nucleotides are TGTGCCAGCAGTGATAGACAGGGTCGGAACGAGCAGTACTTC.

This clone has a handful of counts. V and J are TRBV7-6 and TRBJ1-6; the D gene is possibly TRBD1 (5 bases). Germline V lookup: CDR1 SGHVS, CDR2 FNYEAQ. The CDR3 runs to 14 residues. With 3 bases removed from V and 5 bases from J, the gap between germline ends came to 8 bases. The CDR3 coding sequence is TGTGCCAGCAGCTTCGGAGGGGATAATTCACCCCTCCACTTT. Protein sequence: CASSFGGDNSPLHF.

This chain connects TRBV5-6 to TRBJ2-2; the match to TRBD1 covers 11 bases. The V and J ends lost 3 bases and 6 bases, in that order; junction bases with no gene match: 7. The V gene's germline CDR1 is SGHDT and CDR2 YYEEEE. The CDR3 totals 16 residues. The CDR3 DNA reads as TGTGCCAGCAGCTATACTGGACAGGGGGCGCCCGGGGAGCTGTTTTTT. Its translation: CASSYTGQGAPGELFF.

The CDR3: CASSVSGRGGWDNEQFF. In DNA form, the CDR3 reads TGTGCCAGCAGCGTAAGCGGGAGAGGTGGGTGGGACAATGAGCAGTTCTTC. The chain couples TRBV5-4 to TRBJ2-1; 8 bases map to TRBD2. The germline V gene encodes CDR1 SGHNT and CDR2 YYREEE (reference sequence). This CDR3 is 17 amino acids long. Trimming removed 4 bases from V and 5 bases from J; junction bases left unmatched: 14.

This clone was seen a single time. V usage is TRBV5-1 and J usage is TRBJ1-2; D perhaps matches TRBD1 (5 bases). Trimming cost V 6 bases and J 2 bases, with 11 bases left between them. This CDR3 region has 13 residues. The germline V gene has CDR1 SGHRS and CDR2 YFSETQ. DNA of the CDR3: TGCGCCAGCACCCAGGGAAGGAACTATGGCTACACCTTC. Protein: CASTQGRNYGYTF.

The chain has TRBV5-1 and TRBJ1-6; 11 nucleotides line up with TRBD1. In germline, CDR1 is SGHRS, CDR2 YFSETQ. CDR3 length: 17 residues. With 4 bases clipped from V and 10 bases from J, the junction kept 13 bases outside the gene matches. This chain's CDR3 is CASSTGTGGREGSPLHF. The CDR3 DNA sequence: TGCGCCAGCAGCACCGGGACAGGGGGGAGAGAGGGGTCACCCCTCCACTTT.

This clone was seen more than once but under ten times. The J gene is TRBJ2-3, the V gene TRBV6-5; 10 nucleotides line up with TRBD2. CDR3 length equals 15 residues. V lost 5 bases to trimming and J lost 2 bases; unmatched junction nucleotides: 4. Per the germline V gene, CDR1 is MNHEY and CDR2 is SVGAGI. The CDR3, as DNA: TGTGCCAGCAGTCCCGGACTAGCGGTCACAGATACGCAGTATTTT. As protein: CASSPGLAVTDTQYF.